This T cell receptor beta chain derives from a study of cytomegalovirus exposure and HLA in healthy donors. Study-level findings and limits: Later on, analysis showed that most CMV-associated TCR beta chains appeared to be HLA-restricted. Reported results showed that the classifier diagnosed cytomegalovirus status with high specificity and sensitivity.

Primers included in the PCR were 60 Vbeta and 13 Jbeta primers. Clones were sequenced by immunoSEQ multiplex PCR, and TCRdb holds only the in-frame ones, with some missing. The listing records under 200,000 clones. About this clone: Its antigen is not identified.

CDR1 LNHDA and CDR2 SQIVND come from the germline V gene (reference sequence). There are 16 residues in the CDR3. Trimming left V 6 bases short and J 1 base short, with 16 bases between. The chain couples TRBV19 to TRBJ2-1, with D unresolved. The sequenced sample was PBMCs. This clonotype originated in a young woman in good health and CMV-seropositive. CDR3 sequence: CASRSTAVISYNEQFF. The CDR3 DNA reads TGTGCCAGTAGGTCCACCGCGGTAATTTCCTACAATGAGCAGTTCTTC.